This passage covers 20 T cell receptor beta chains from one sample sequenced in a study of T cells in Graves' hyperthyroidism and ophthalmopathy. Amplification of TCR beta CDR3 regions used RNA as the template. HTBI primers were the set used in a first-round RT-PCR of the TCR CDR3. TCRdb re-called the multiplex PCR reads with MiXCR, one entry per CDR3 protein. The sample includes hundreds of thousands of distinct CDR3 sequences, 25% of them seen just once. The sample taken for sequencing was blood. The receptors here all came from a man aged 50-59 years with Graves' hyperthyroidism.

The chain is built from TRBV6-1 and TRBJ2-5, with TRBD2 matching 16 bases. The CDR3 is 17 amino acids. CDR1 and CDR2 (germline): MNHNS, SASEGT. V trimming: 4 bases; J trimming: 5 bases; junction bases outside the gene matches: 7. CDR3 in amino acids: CASSAGLAGGPGETQYF. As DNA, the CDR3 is TGTGCCAGCAGTGCGGGACTAGCGGGAGGGCCAGGGGAGACCCAGTACTTC.

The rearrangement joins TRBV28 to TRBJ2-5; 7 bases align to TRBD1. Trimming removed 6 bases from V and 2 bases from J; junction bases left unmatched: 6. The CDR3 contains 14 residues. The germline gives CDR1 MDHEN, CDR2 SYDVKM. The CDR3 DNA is TGTGCCAGCAGCGTGGGACAGCATCAAGAGACCCAGTACTTC. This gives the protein CASSVGQHQETQYF.

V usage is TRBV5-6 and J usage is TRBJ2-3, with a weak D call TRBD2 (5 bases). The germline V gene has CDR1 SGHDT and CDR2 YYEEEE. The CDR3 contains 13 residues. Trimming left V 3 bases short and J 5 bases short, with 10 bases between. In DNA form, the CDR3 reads TGTGCCAGCAGCTCAGCGGTTATAGATACGCAGTATTTT. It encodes CASSSAVIDTQYF.

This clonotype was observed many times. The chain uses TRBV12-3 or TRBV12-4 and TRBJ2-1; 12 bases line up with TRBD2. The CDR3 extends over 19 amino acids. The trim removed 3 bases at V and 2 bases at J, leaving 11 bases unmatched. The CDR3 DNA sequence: TGTGCCAGCAGTTTCCTACCGACTAGCGGGAGTGGTCCCTACAATGAGCAGTTCTTC. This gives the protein CASSFLPTSGSGPYNEQFF.

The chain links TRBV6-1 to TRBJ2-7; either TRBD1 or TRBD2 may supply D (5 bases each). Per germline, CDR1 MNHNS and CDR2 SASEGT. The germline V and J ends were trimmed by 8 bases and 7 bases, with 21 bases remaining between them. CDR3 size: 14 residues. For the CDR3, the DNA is TGTGCCAGCGGGGACCTAAGCGGCCGTAGGGAGCAGTACTTC. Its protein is CASGDLSGRREQYF.

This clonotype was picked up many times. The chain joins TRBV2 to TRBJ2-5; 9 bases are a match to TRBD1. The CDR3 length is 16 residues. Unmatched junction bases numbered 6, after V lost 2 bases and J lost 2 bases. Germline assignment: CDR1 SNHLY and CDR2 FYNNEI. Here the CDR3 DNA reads TGTGCCAGCAGTGAATTGGGACAGGGCCTACAAGAGACCCAGTACTTC. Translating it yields CASSELGQGLQETQYF.

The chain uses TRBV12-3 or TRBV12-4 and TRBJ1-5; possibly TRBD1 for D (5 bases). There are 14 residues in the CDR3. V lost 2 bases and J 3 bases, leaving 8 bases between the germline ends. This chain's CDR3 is CASSLWGPNQPQHF. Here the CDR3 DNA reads TGTGCCAGCAGTTTATGGGGACCCAATCAGCCCCAGCATTTT.

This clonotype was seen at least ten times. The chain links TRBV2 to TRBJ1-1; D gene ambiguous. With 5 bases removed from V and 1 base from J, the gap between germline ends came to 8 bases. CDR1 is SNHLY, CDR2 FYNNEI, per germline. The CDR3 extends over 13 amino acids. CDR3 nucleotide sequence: TGTGCCAGCAGTCGGAACGGGAACACTGAAGCTTTCTTT. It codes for CASSRNGNTEAFF.

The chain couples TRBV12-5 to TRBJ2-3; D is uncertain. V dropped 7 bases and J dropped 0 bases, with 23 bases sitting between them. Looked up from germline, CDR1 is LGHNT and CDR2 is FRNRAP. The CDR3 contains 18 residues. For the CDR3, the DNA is TGTGCTAGTGCGAAGAGATTAACTTTGATTCCTAGCACAGATACGCAGTATTTT. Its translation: CASAKRLTLIPSTDTQYF.

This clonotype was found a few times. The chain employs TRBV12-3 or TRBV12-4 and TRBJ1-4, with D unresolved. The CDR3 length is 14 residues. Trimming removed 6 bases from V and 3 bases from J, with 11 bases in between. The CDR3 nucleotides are TGTGCCAGCAGCCCCCATGGGGCTAATGAAAAACTGTTTTTT. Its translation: CASSPHGANEKLFF.

CDR3 bases: TGTGCCTGGAGTGTCCAGGATCTCGACGAGCAGTACTTC. This encodes CAWSVQDLDEQYF. The V call is TRBV30, the J call TRBJ2-7, with D uncertain. This CDR3 has 13 amino acids. The ends were cut back, 0 bases at V and 5 bases at J, with 11 bases in the middle. Germline CDR1 and CDR2: GTSNPN and SVGIG (reference sequence).

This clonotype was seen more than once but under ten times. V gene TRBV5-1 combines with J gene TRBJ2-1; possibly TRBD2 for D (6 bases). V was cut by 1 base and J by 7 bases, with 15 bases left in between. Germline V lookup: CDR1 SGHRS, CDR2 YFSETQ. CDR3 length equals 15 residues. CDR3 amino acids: CASSLTSRPGNEQFF. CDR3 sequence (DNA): TGCGCCAGCAGCTTGACTAGCCGCCCGGGAAATGAGCAGTTCTTC. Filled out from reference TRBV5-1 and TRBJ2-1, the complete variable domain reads KAGVTQTPRYLIKTRGQQVTLSCSPISGHRSVSWYQQTPGQGLQFLFEYFSETQRNKGNFPGRFSGRQFSNSRSEMNVSTLELGDSALYLCASSLTSRPGNEQFFGPGTRLTVL.

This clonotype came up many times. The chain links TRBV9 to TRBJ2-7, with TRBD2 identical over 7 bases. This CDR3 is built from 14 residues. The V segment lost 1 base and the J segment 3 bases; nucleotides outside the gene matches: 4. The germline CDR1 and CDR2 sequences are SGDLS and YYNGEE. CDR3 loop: CASSVNPSGYEQYF. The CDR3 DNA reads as TGTGCCAGCAGCGTAAATCCTAGCGGCTACGAGCAGTACTTC.

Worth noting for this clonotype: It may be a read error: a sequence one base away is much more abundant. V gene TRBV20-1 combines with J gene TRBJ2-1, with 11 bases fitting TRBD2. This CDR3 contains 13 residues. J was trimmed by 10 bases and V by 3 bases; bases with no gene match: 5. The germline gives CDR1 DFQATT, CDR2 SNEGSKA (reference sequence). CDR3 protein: CSARKLAGAEQFF. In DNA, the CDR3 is TGCAGTGCTAGGAAACTAGCGGGAGCCGAGCAGTTCTTC.

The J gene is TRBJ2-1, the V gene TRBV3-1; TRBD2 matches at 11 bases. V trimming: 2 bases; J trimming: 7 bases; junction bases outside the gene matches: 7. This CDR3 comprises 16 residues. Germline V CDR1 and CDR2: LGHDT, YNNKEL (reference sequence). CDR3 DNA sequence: TGTGCCAGCAGCCAAATCTGGGCTAGCGGGGGGAATGAGCAGTTCTTC. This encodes CASSQIWASGGNEQFF.

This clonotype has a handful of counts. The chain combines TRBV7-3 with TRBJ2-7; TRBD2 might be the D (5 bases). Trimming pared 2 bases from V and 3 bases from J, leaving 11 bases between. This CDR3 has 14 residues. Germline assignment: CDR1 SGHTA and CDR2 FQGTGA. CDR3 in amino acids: CASSLSRESYEQYF. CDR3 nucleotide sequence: TGTGCCAGCAGCTTATCCCGGGAAAGCTACGAGCAGTACTTC.

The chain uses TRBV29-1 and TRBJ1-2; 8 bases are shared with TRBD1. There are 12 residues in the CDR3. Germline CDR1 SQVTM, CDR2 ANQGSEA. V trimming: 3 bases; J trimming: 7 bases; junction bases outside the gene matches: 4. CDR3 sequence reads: CSVDHGQGGYTF. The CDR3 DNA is TGCAGCGTTGACCATGGACAGGGTGGCTACACCTTC.

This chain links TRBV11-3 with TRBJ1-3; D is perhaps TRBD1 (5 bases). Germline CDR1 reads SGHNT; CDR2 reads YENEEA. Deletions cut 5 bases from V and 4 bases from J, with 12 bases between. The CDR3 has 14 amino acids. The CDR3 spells CASSTSGDGNTIYF. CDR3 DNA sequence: TGTGCCAGCAGCACATCGGGGGACGGAAACACCATATATTTT.

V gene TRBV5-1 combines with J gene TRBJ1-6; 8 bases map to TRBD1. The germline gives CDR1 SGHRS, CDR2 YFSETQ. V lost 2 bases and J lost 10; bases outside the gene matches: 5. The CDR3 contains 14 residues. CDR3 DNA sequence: TGCGCCAGCAGCTTTGACAGGGGACAATCACCCCTCCACTTT. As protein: CASSFDRGQSPLHF.

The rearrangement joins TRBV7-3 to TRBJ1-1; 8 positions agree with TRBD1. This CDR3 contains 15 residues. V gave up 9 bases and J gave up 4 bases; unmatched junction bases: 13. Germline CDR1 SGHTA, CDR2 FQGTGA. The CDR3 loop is CASPHGDRSGTEAFF. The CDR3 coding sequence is TGTGCCAGTCCGCATGGGGACAGGTCGGGCACTGAAGCTTTCTTT.